The 15 T cell receptor beta chains listed next were all sequenced from one sample in a study of T cells in Graves' hyperthyroidism and ophthalmopathy. Amplified regions were TCR beta CDR3 sequences from RNA transcripts. Using the HTBI primer set, a first-round RT-PCR was run on the TCR CDR3. TCRdb ran MiXCR on the multiplex PCR reads and lists one entry per CDR3 protein. Of about 280,000 distinct CDR3 sequences listed, less than 30% are singletons. Sequencing was performed on blood. These receptors all stem from a man aged 35 to 55 with Graves' hyperthyroidism that later progressed to Graves' ophthalmopathy.

This clonotype was counted ten times or more. V is TRBV6-2 or TRBV6-3 and J is TRBJ2-5; 10 positions match TRBD2. CDR1 and CDR2 (germline): MNHEY, SVGEGT. The CDR3 is made up of 14 amino acids. V shed 4 bases and J 7 bases; nucleotides not matched to a gene: 6. Here the CDR3 DNA reads TGTGCCAGCAGTTTCCTAGCGGGAGACGCGACCCAGTACTTC. Translated, it gives CASSFLAGDATQYF.

The chain recombines TRBV28 with TRBJ1-5; 7 bases are a match to TRBD1. Germline V gene data show CDR1 as MDHEN and CDR2 as SYDVKM. Trimming at V came to 6 bases and at J to 5 bases, leaving 7 bases not matched to a gene. The CDR3 loop spans 14 amino acids. CDR3 sequence (DNA): TGTGCCAGCAGACCTACAGGGGCACATCAGCCCCAGCATTTT. Protein: CASRPTGAHQPQHF.

At least ten counts were recorded for this clonotype. The rearrangement uses TRBV6-5 and TRBJ2-2; D gene uncertain. V was cut by 2 bases and J by 4 bases, with 5 bases left in between. This CDR3 has 13 amino acids. The germline gives CDR1 MNHEY, CDR2 SVGAGI. CDR3 sequence (DNA): TGTGCCAGCAGTTACCTGTCCACCGGGGAGCTGTTTTTT. Translation: CASSYLSTGELFF.

V gene TRBV12-3 or TRBV12-4 combines with J gene TRBJ2-7; a possible D gene is TRBD2 (6 bases). The V gene lost 6 bases and the J gene lost 2 bases, with 14 bases spanning the gap. CDR3 length: 14 residues. In nucleotides, the CDR3 is TGTGCCAGCAGCTCTTCAGCGGGTACCTACGAGCAGTACTTC. Translating gives CASSSSAGTYEQYF.

At least ten counts were recorded for this clonotype. The V call is TRBV20-1, the J call TRBJ2-7; D not certain. Trimming took off 7 bases at V and 2 bases at J, with 12 bases between the two ends. CDR3 length: 12 residues. The germline V gene has CDR1 DFQATT and CDR2 SNEGSKA (reference sequence). CDR3 bases: TGCAGTGGGGGTGGAGCCACCTACGAGCAGTACTTC. Residues: CSGGGATYEQYF.

This clonotype was picked up many times. The V gene is TRBV7-9, the J gene TRBJ2-2; D gene ambiguous. Deletions cut 5 bases from V and 4 bases from J, with 11 bases between. Germline V gives CDR1 SEHNR, CDR2 FQNEAQ (reference sequence). The CDR3 is 14 residues long. This chain's CDR3 is CASSPLVSTGELFF. The CDR3 DNA is TGTGCCAGCAGCCCCCTAGTCAGCACCGGGGAGCTGTTTTTT.

Notes on this clonotype: One junction end does not reproduce the germline sequence, and a read error may be involved. The chain joins TRBV4-1 to TRBJ1-5; D gene uncertain. The CDR3 sequence is 15 residues long. CDR1 and CDR2 from the germline V gene are MGHRA and YSYEKL. As DNA, the CDR3 is TGCGCCAGCAGCCAAGTTTGGGGAAACAATCGGCCCCAGCATTTT. Its protein product is CASSQVWGNNRPQHF.

V and J are TRBV12-3 or TRBV12-4 and TRBJ1-2; D call uncertain. The CDR3 is 14 amino acids. V dropped 5 bases and J dropped 6 bases, with 16 bases sitting between them. In DNA, the CDR3 is TGTGCCAGCAGTGAGGATGGGAGTTCGGATGGCTACACCTTC. Its protein product is CASSEDGSSDGYTF.

This clonotype was counted ten times or more. CDR3 protein: CASSKSLAYYEQYF. Here the CDR3 DNA reads TGTGCCAGCAGTAAGAGTTTGGCGTACTACGAGCAGTACTTC. The J gene is TRBJ2-7, the V gene TRBV6-1; D unclear. CDR3 length equals 14 residues. With 5 bases removed from V and 3 bases from J, the gap between germline ends came to 14 bases. The germline V gene has CDR1 MNHNS and CDR2 SASEGT.

This clonotype showed up many times. This chain links TRBV20-1 with TRBJ2-5; 8 bases align to TRBD2. This CDR3 contains 16 residues. From germline, CDR1 is DFQATT and CDR2 SNEGSKA (reference sequence). Germline trimming cut 0 bases from V and 5 bases from J; bases unmatched to any gene: 11. The CDR3 region has the DNA TGCAGTGCTAGAGATCCTAGCGGGTCGATGGGGGAGACCCAGTACTTC. This codes for CSARDPSGSMGETQYF.

Ten or more counts support this clonotype. The CDR3 spells CASSAQPGGQPQHF. The CDR3 DNA reads as TGTGCCAGCAGTGCTCAGCCGGGAGGACAGCCCCAGCATTTT. This chain connects TRBV6-1 to TRBJ1-5; D not certain. Germline V gene sequence: CDR1 MNHNS, CDR2 SASEGT. Trimming removed 4 bases from V and 7 bases from J, with 14 bases in between. The CDR3 has 14 residues.

This clonotype was detected ten times or more. J is TRBJ2-5 and V is TRBV15; tentative D call: TRBD1 (5 bases). The CDR3 runs to 14 residues. Trimming pared 6 bases from V and 9 bases from J, leaving 20 bases between. Germline V gene sequence: CDR1 LNHNV, CDR2 YYDKDF (reference sequence). The CDR3 bases are TGTGCCACCAGTGGTGACAGCGACCTGTGGGCCCAGTACTTC. Its protein product is CATSGDSDLWAQYF.

This clonotype was detected many times. The CDR3 reads CASSLGGGGQETQYF. The CDR3 DNA reads TGTGCCAGCAGTTTAGGTGGGGGAGGACAAGAGACCCAGTACTTC. This rearrangement joins TRBV27 to TRBJ2-5; maybe TRBD2 (6 bases). The CDR3 spans 15 residues. Germline V gene lookup returns CDR1 MNHEY and CDR2 SMNVEV (reference sequence). V was pared by 2 bases and J by 2 bases, with 12 bases between.

This clonotype came up once. This sequence joins TRBV2 and TRBJ1-3; tentatively, D is TRBD1 (5 bases). Germline V gene lookup returns CDR1 SNHLY and CDR2 FYNNEI. V dropped 3 bases and J dropped 3 bases, with 12 bases sitting between them. This CDR3 has 15 residues. The CDR3 region is CASSEEGNLGNTIYF. CDR3 bases: TGTGCCAGCAGTGAGGAGGGGAACCTTGGAAACACCATATATTTT.

This clonotype appeared many times. The rearrangement links TRBV7-9 to TRBJ2-5, with 10 nucleotides matching TRBD2. The germline V gene has CDR1 SEHNR and CDR2 FQNEAQ (reference sequence). The CDR3 sequence is 16 residues long. Unmatched junction bases numbered 6, after V lost 4 bases and J lost 1 base. CDR3 bases: TGTGCCAGCAGCTCGAGAGCGGGAGGGAGCCAAGAGACCCAGTACTTC. Translation: CASSSRAGGSQETQYF.